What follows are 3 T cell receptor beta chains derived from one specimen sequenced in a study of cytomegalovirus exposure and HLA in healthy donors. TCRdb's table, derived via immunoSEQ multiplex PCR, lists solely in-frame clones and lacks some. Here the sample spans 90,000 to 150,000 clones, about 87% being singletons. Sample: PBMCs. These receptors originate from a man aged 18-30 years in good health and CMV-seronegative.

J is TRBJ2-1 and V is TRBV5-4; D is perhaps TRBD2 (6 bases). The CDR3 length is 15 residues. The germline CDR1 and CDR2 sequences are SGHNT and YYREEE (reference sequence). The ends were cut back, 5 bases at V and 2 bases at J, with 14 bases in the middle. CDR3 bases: TGTGCCAGCAGACCGCCGGGGGAGCCCTACAATGAGCAGTTCTTC. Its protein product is CASRPPGEPYNEQFF.

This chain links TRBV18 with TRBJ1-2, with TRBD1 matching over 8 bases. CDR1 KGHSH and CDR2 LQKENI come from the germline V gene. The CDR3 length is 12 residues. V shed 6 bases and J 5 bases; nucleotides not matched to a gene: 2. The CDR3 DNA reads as TGTGCCAGCTCGGACAGGGAATATGGCTACACCTTC. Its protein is CASSDREYGYTF. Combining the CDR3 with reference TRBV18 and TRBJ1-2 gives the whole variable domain NAGVMQNPRHLVRRRGQEARLRCSPMKGHSHVYWYRQLPEEGLKFMVYLQKENIIDESGMPKERFSAEFPKEGPSILRIQQVVRGDSAAYFCASSDREYGYTFGSGTRLTVV.

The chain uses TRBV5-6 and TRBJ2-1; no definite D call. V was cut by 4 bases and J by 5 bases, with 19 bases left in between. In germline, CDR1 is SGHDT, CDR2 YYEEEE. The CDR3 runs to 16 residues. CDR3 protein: CASSGPSQQINNEQFF. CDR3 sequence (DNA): TGTGCCAGCAGCGGGCCTTCACAGCAGATCAACAATGAGCAGTTCTTC.